What follows are 7 T cell receptor beta chains derived from one specimen sequenced in a study of OX40 agonist ivuxolimab in advanced cancers. Generated by immunoSEQ multiplex PCR, the TCRdb table keeps only in-frame clones and is missing some. The data show 42,000 or so clones, 75% to 90% seen once. Sequencing used CD4+ or CD8+ T cells sorted from blood, obtained in a trial of the OX40 agonist ivuxolimab. These receptors were taken from an adult with an advanced solid tumor such as melanoma, head and neck, liver or kidney cancer.

The chain is built from TRBV5-6 and TRBJ2-1; D is unclear. V was clipped by 2 bases and J by 6 bases, with 9 bases between them. Germline values: CDR1 SGHDT, CDR2 YYEEEE. The CDR3 is 13 residues long. The CDR3 is CASSFARSNEQFF. CDR3 nucleotide sequence: TGTGCCAGCAGCTTTGCGCGCAGCAATGAGCAGTTCTTC.

The V gene is TRBV7-6, the J gene TRBJ2-1; 10 bases fit TRBD2. J lost 4 bases, V lost 5 bases, and 8 bases had no gene match. CDR1 and CDR2 (germline): SGHVS, FNYEAQ. The CDR3 length is 16 residues. CDR3 sequence: CASSLNEGLAYNEQFF. The DNA for the CDR3 is TGTGCCAGCAGCCTTAACGAGGGACTAGCGTACAATGAGCAGTTCTTC. Supplemented by reference TRBV7-6 and TRBJ2-1, the full variable domain reads GAGVSQSPRYKVTKRGQDVALRCDPISGHVSLYWYRQALGQGPEFLTYFNYEAQQDKSGLPNDRFSAERPEGSISTLTIQRTEQRDSAMYRCASSLNEGLAYNEQFFGPGTRLTVL.

The chain is built from TRBV15 and TRBJ1-2, with D perhaps matching TRBD1 (6 bases). CDR1 and CDR2 (germline): LNHNV, YYDKDF (reference sequence). The CDR3 runs 12 residues. The V and J ends lost 4 bases and 8 bases respectively, with 11 bases between them. The CDR3 here is CATSMTGIGYTF. CDR3 sequence (DNA): TGTGCCACCAGCATGACAGGCATCGGCTACACCTTC.

The rearrangement uses TRBV27 and TRBJ2-1; D unresolved. The ends were cut back, 3 bases at V and 1 base at J, with 7 bases in the middle. Per the germline V gene, CDR1 is MNHEY and CDR2 is SMNVEV (reference sequence). The CDR3 contains 14 residues. CDR3: CASSLSRSYNEQFF. CDR3 in DNA: TGTGCCAGCAGTTTGTCGCGGTCCTACAATGAGCAGTTCTTC.

The genes are TRBV30 and TRBJ1-2, with D hard to call. The V end was cut by 5 bases, the J end by 6 bases, with 10 bases between. This CDR3 is built from 11 residues. CDR1 GTSNPN and CDR2 SVGIG come from the germline V gene (reference sequence). CDR3 residues: CAWDYGDGYTF. CDR3 DNA: TGTGCCTGGGATTACGGGGATGGCTACACCTTC.

V usage is TRBV19 and J usage is TRBJ1-5; 7 bases are a match to TRBD1. The length of the CDR3 is 16 residues. V shed 3 bases, J shed 6 bases, and the junction held 11 bases outside the gene matches. The V gene's germline CDR1 is LNHDA and CDR2 SQIVND (reference sequence). The CDR3 coding sequence is TGTGCCAGTAGTATGCCCGGGACAGTGAGTAGTCAGCCCCAGCATTTT. This sequence encodes CASSMPGTVSSQPQHF.

This clone was observed a handful of times. The chain combines TRBV12-5 with TRBJ1-1; D gene unclear. The CDR3 has 13 amino acids. CDR1 and CDR2 (germline): LGHNT, FRNRAP. V lost 2 bases, J lost 2 bases, and 6 bases lay in between. CDR3 protein: CASGLTANTEAFF. For the CDR3, the DNA is TGTGCTAGTGGTTTGACAGCTAACACTGAAGCTTTCTTT.